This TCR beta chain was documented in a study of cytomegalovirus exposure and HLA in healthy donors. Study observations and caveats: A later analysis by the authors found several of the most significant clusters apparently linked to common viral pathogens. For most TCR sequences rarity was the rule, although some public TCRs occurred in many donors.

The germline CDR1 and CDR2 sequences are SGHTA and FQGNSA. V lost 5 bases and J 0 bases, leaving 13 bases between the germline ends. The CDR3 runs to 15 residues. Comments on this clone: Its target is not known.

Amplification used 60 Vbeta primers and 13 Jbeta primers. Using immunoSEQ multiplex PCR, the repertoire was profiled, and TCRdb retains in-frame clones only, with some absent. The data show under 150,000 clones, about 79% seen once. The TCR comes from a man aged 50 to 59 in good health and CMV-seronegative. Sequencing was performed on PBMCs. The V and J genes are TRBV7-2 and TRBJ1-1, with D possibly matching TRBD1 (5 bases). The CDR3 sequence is CASSNRFSVNTEAFF. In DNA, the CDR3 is TGTGCCAGCAGCAACAGGTTTTCTGTGAACACTGAAGCTTTCTTT.